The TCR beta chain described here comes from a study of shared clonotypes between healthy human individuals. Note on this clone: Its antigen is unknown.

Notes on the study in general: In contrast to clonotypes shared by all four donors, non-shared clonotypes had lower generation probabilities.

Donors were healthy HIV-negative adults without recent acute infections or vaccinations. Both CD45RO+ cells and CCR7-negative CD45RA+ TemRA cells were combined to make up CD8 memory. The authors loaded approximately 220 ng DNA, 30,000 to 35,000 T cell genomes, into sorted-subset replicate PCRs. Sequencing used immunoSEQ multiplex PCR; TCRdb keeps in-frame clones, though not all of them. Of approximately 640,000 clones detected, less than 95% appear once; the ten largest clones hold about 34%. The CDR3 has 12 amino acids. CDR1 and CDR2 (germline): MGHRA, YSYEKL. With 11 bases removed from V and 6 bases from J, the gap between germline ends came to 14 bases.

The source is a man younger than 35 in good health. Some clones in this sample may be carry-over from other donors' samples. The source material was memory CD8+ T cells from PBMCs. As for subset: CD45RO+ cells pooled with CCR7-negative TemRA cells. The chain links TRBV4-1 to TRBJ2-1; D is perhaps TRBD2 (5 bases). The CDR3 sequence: CASGSGFNEQFF. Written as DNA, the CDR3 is TGCGCCTCGGGAAGCGGCTTCAATGAGCAGTTCTTC.